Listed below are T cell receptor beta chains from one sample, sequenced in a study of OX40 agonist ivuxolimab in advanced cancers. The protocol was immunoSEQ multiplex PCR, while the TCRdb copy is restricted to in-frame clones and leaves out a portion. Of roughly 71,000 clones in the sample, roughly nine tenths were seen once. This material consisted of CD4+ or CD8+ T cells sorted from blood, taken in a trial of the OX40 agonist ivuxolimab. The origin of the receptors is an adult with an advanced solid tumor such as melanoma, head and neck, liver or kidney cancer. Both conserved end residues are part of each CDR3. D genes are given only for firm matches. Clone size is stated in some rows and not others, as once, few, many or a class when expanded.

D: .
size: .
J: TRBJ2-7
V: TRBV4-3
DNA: TGCGCCAGCAGCCAAGATACCAGCGGCCAGACCTACGAGCAGTACTTC
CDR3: CASSQDTSGQTYEQYF

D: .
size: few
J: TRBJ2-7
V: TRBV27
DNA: TGTGCCAGCAGTTTATCGAGGACTAACGAGCAGTACTTC
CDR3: CASSLSRTNEQYF

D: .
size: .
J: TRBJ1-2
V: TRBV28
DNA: TGTGCCAGCAGTTGGCATGGAGGGGGCTACACCTTC
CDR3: CASSWHGGGYTF

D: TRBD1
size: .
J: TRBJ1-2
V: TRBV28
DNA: TGTGCCAGCAGCCCGTTAGGGACAGGGATAGACTATGGCTACACCTTC
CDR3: CASSPLGTGIDYGYTF

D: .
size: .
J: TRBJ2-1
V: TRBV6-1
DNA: TGTGCCAGCAGTGAGCTCCCGGGCCCCAACAATGAGCAGTTCTTC
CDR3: CASSELPGPNNEQFF

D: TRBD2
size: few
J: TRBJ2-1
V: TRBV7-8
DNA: TGTGCCAGCAGCTTAGGTAGCGGGAGTGGGTCCTACAATGAGCAGTTCTTC
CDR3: CASSLGSGSGSYNEQFF

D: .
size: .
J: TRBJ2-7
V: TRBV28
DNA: TGTGCCAGCAGTTCTCGACAGGGAGGTGGCTACGAGCAGTACTTC
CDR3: CASSSRQGGGYEQYF

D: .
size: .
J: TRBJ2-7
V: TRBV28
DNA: TGTGCCAGCAGCAGGGCCCCCGGGGAGCAGTACTTC
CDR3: CASSRAPGEQYF

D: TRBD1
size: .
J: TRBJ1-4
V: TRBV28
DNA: TGTGCCAGCACCTCTATAGAGGTTAGGGCCCAGGGGGCTGGGGAAAAACTGTTTTTT
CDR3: CASTSIEVRAQGAGEKLFF

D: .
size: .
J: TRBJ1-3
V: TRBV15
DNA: TGTGCCACCAGCAGGGGGACCGGGGCCTCTGGAAACACCATATATTTT
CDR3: CATSRGTGASGNTIYF

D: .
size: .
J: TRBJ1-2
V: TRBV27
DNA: TGTGCCAGCGGAACAGGGACCCTTGGCTACACCTTC
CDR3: CASGTGTLGYTF

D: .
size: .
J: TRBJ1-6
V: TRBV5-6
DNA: TGTGCCAGCAGCTTGTCCGGGGGCGCGGATAATTCACCCCTCCACTTT
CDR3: CASSLSGGADNSPLHF

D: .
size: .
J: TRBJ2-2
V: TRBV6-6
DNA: TGTGCCAGCAGTTACGGGGGCACCGGGGAGCTGTTTTTT
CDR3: CASSYGGTGELFF

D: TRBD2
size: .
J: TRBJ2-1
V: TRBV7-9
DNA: TGTGCCAGCAGTGGAGCTAGCGGGGGTACCCACAATGAGCAGTTCTTC
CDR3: CASSGASGGTHNEQFF

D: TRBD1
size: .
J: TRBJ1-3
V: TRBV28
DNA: TGTGCCAGTACTCACAGGGGCGGAAACACCATATATTTT
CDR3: CASTHRGGNTIYF

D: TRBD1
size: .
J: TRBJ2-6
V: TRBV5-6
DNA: TGTGCCAGCAGCCCCTTGGGACAGGGGGTAGCTGGGGCCAACGTCCTGACTTTC
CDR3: CASSPLGQGVAGANVLTF

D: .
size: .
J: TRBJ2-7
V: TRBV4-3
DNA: TGCGCCAGCAGCCAATTTCCTGGGCTGACCTACGAGCAGTACTTC
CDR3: CASSQFPGLTYEQYF

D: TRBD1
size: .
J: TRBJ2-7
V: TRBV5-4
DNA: TGTGCCAGCAGCGGACAGGGGTCCAACTACGAGCAGTACTTC
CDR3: CASSGQGSNYEQYF

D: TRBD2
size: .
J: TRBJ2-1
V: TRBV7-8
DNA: TGTGCCAGCAGCTTAGCTCAGCGGGGTTACAATGAGCAGTTCTTC
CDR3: CASSLAQRGYNEQFF

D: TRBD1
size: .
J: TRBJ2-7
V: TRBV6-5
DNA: TGTGCCAGCAGTTACTCGACAGGGAGCGGCTCCTACGAGCAGTACTTC
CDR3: CASSYSTGSGSYEQYF

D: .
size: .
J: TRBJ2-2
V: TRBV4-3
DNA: TGCGCCAGCAGCCAAGATTGGGGGGAGACGAACACCGGGGAGCTGTTTTTT
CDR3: CASSQDWGETNTGELFF

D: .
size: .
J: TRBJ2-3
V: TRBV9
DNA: TGTGCCAGCAGCGTAGGTGCGGGGAGCACAGATACGCAGTATTTT
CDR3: CASSVGAGSTDTQYF

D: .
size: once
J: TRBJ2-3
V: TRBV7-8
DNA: TGTGCCAGCAGCTTAGCGAGGTGGGAGAGGGTGACAGATACGCAGTATTTT
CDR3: CASSLARWERVTDTQYF

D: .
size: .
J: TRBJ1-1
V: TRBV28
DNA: TGTGCCAGCAGTTCTTATCGGGAGGCAGGGAACACTGAAGCTTTCTTT
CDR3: CASSSYREAGNTEAFF

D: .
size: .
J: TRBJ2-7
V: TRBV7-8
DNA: TGTGCCAGCAGCTTAGGCGCGGTCGAGCAGTACTTC
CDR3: CASSLGAVEQYF

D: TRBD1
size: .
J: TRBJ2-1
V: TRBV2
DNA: TGTGCCAGCAGTGAGTCGGTGGGACAGTCCTACAATGAGCAGTTCTTC
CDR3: CASSESVGQSYNEQFF

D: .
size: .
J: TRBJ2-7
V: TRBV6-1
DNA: TGTGCCAGCAGTGGAGGGTATAATTTGTACGAGCAGTACTTC
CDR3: CASSGGYNLYEQYF

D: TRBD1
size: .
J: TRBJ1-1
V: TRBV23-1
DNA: TGCGCCAGCAGTAAAGACAGGGTGGACACTGAAGCTTTCTTT
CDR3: CASSKDRVDTEAFF

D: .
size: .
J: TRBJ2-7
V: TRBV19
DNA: TGTGCCAGTAGTTTCCAAGCTTCCTACGAGCAGTACTTC
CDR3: CASSFQASYEQYF

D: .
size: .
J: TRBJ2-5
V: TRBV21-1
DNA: TGTGCCAGCAGCAAAGACGGGCTAGCGGGAGAAGAGACCCAGTACTTC
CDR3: CASSKDGLAGEETQYF

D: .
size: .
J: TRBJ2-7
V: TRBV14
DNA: TGTGCCAGCAGCGAAAAAGCTTCCTACGAGCAGTACTTC
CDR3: CASSEKASYEQYF

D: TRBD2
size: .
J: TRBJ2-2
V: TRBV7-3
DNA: TGTGCCAGCAGTCCCCTAGCGGGAGTGGGCACCGGGGAGCTGTTTTTT
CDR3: CASSPLAGVGTGELFF

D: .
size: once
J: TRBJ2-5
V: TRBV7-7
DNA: TGTGCTAGCAGCCCCTCTCTGCGGTCACAAGAGACCCAGTACTTC
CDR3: CASSPSLRSQETQYF

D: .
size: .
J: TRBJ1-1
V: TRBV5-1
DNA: TGCGCCAGCAGCTTGGCGGTGGGGAACACTGAAGCTTTCTTT
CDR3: CASSLAVGNTEAFF

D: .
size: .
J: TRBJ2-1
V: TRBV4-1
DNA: TGCGCCAGCAGCCAAGGACGGATGTACTACAATGAGCAGTTCTTC
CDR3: CASSQGRMYYNEQFF

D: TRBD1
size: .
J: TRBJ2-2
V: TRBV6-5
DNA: TGTGCCAGCAGGGGGACAGGGGTCACCGGGGAGCTGTTTTTT
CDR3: CASRGTGVTGELFF

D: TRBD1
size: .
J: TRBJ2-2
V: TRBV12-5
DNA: TGTGCTAGTGGTTTGGGAGGACAGGGGAGTACCGGGGAGCTGTTTTTT
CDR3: CASGLGGQGSTGELFF

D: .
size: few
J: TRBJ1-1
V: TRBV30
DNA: TGTGCCTGGAGTACGGACAGTAACACTGAAGCTTTCTTT
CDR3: CAWSTDSNTEAFF

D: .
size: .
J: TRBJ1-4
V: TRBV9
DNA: TGTGCCAGCAGCGCCTCAGTTGCAACTAATGAAAAACTGTTTTTT
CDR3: CASSASVATNEKLFF

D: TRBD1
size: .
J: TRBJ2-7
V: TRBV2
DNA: TGTGCCAGCGTTTACGGACAGGGAACCTACGAGCAGTACTTC
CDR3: CASVYGQGTYEQYF

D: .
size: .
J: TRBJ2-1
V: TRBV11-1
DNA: TGTGCCAGCAGCTTAACAGGGATTGAGGAGCAGTTCTTC
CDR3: CASSLTGIEEQFF

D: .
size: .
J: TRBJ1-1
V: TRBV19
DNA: TGTGCCAGTAGTATTTCGGAGTTCATGAACACTGAAGCTTTCTTT
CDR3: CASSISEFMNTEAFF

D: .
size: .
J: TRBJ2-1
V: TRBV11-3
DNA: TGTGCCAGCAGCTTAGCGGGATTGGTCATTGGGCATGAGCAGTTCTTC
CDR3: CASSLAGLVIGHEQFF

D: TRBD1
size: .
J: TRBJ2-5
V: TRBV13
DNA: TGTGCCAGCAGTTTAGACAGGGTGGGACAAGAGACCCAGTACTTC
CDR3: CASSLDRVGQETQYF

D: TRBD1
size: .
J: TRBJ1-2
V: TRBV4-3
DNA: TGCGCCAGCAGCCAAGCGGGACAGGGGAATGGCTACACCTTC
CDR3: CASSQAGQGNGYTF

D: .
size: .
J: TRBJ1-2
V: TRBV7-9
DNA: TGTGCCAGCAGCCAAGAACGGACAGAGCTCATTTATGGCTACACCTTC
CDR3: CASSQERTELIYGYTF